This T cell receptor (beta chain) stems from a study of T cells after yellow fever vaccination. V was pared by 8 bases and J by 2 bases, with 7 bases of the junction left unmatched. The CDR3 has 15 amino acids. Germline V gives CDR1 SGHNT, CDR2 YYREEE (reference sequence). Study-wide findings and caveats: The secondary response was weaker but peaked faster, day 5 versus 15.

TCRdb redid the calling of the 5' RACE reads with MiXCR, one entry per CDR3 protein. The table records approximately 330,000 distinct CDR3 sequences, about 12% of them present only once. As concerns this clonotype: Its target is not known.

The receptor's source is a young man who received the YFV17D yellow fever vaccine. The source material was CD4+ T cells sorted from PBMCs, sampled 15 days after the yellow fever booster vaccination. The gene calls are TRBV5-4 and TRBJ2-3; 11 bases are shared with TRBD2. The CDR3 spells CASVAGGRDTDTQYF. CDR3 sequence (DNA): TGTGCCAGTGTAGCGGGGGGGCGTGACACAGATACGCAGTATTTT.